These 25 T cell receptor beta chains were all obtained from the same sample, sequenced in a study of T cells in pancreatic ductal adenocarcinoma. Using immunoSEQ multiplex PCR, the repertoire was profiled, and TCRdb retains in-frame clones only, with some absent. The sample includes 97,000 or so clones, nearly 95% seen only once; the top ten take less than 4%. Surgery without prior neoadjuvant therapy was the treatment of the selected pancreatic ductal adenocarcinoma patients. The source material was PBMCs. All receptors come from a human donor with pancreatic ductal adenocarcinoma.

The chain recombines TRBV7-2 with TRBJ2-5; 10 bases map to TRBD2. Germline V gives CDR1 SGHTA, CDR2 FQGNSA. The CDR3 extends over 18 amino acids. V lost 5 bases and J lost 3; bases outside the gene matches: 15. The CDR3 bases are TGTGCCAGCAGCCCGCGGGGCAGCCTAGCGGGAGTCAAAGAGACCCAGTACTTC. It specifies CASSPRGSLAGVKETQYF.

The chain combines TRBV7-9 with TRBJ1-3; D remains ambiguous. The ends were cut back, 1 base at V and 1 base at J, with 11 bases in the middle. This CDR3 comprises 16 residues. Looked up from germline, CDR1 is SEHNR and CDR2 is FQNEAQ (reference sequence). The CDR3 protein is CASSLVLGTSGNTIYF. The CDR3 DNA follows: TGTGCCAGCAGCTTAGTTCTAGGAACGTCTGGAAACACCATATATTTT.

The chain is built from TRBV5-5 and TRBJ1-2; D is perhaps TRBD1 (5 bases). Between the trimmed V and J ends, which lost 2 bases and 7 bases, there was a span of 15 bases. Germline V gene data show CDR1 as SGHKS and CDR2 as YYEKEE (reference sequence). The CDR3 covers 14 residues. The DNA of the CDR3 is TGTGCCAGCAGCTTCCAGGGAGGCTCGGGTGGCTACACCTTC. This codes for CASSFQGGSGGYTF.

This chain uses TRBV2 with TRBJ2-6; TRBD1 aligns across 9 bases. This CDR3 spans 17 amino acids. Germline V gene lookup returns CDR1 SNHLY and CDR2 FYNNEI. J lost 4 bases, V lost 6 bases, and 10 bases had no gene match. CDR3 in amino acids: CASRGQGPRGGANVLTF. In nucleotides, the CDR3 is TGTGCCAGCAGAGGACAGGGGCCTCGTGGAGGGGCCAACGTCCTGACTTTC.

This sequence joins TRBV4-1 and TRBJ2-2, with a possible D match to TRBD1 (6 bases). CDR3 length: 17 residues. V lost 4 bases to trimming and J lost 1 base, with 16 bases between them. Per the germline V gene, CDR1 is MGHRA and CDR2 is YSYEKL. CDR3 amino acids: CASSPLRWTENTGELFF. CDR3 bases: TGCGCCAGCAGCCCCCTTCGCTGGACAGAGAACACCGGGGAGCTGTTTTTT.

V and J are TRBV4-3 and TRBJ2-2, with D tentatively TRBD1 (6 bases). The CDR3 contains 14 residues. CDR1 and CDR2 from the germline V gene are LGHNA and YSLEER. The V end was cut by 2 bases, the J end by 9 bases, with 13 bases between. The CDR3 reads CASSQSQGGRELFF. The DNA for the CDR3 is TGCGCCAGCAGCCAATCACAGGGTGGGAGGGAGCTGTTTTTT.

The chain links TRBV5-1 to TRBJ1-2, with D perhaps matching TRBD1 (5 bases). Germline CDR1 SGHRS, CDR2 YFSETQ. The V end was cut by 1 base, the J end by 1 base, with 11 bases between. CDR3 length equals 15 residues. CDR3 in amino acids: CASSLIQGNNYGYTF. Written as DNA, the CDR3 is TGCGCCAGCAGCTTGATTCAGGGAAATAACTATGGCTACACCTTC.

The rearrangement uses TRBV10-3 and TRBJ2-1, with 8 bases identical to TRBD2. Germline CDR1 ENHRY, CDR2 SYGVKD. With 4 bases clipped from V and 0 bases from J, the junction kept 5 bases outside the gene matches. This CDR3 comprises 16 residues. CDR3 in amino acids: CAISGSTSGSYNEQFF. The CDR3 bases are TGTGCCATCAGTGGATCTACTAGCGGCTCCTACAATGAGCAGTTCTTC.

V usage is TRBV28 and J usage is TRBJ2-3, with D perhaps matching TRBD2 (6 bases). Looked up from germline, CDR1 is MDHEN and CDR2 is SYDVKM. This CDR3 has 14 residues. Trimming took 3 bases from V and 4 from J, leaving 11 bases between them. Here the CDR3 DNA reads TGTGCCAGCAGTTTGTCACTAGCCCCAGATACGCAGTATTTT. Translation gives CASSLSLAPDTQYF.

The chain couples TRBV7-2 to TRBJ2-3, with 14 bases matching TRBD2. From germline, CDR1 is SGHTA and CDR2 FQGNSA. The CDR3 runs to 16 residues. With V trimmed by 5 bases and J by 0 bases, 1 base remained unmatched. The CDR3 loop is CASSRTSGGSTDTQYF. The CDR3, as DNA: TGTGCCAGCAGCCGGACTAGCGGGGGGAGCACAGATACGCAGTATTTT.

The chain is built from TRBV4-3 and TRBJ2-1; TRBD1 might be the D (6 bases). Germline-derived CDR1 and CDR2 are LGHNA and YSLEER. The V end was cut by 3 bases, the J end by 5 bases, with 8 bases between. CDR3 length equals 13 residues. CDR3 residues: CASSHPGDNEQFF. Here the CDR3 DNA reads TGCGCCAGCAGCCACCCAGGGGACAATGAGCAGTTCTTC.

V gene TRBV2 combines with J gene TRBJ2-3; TRBD2 might be the D (5 bases). The V and J ends lost 4 bases and 4 bases respectively, with 33 bases between them. From germline, CDR1 is SNHLY and CDR2 FYNNEI. This CDR3 region has 21 residues. CDR3 nucleotide sequence: TGTGCCAGCAGTGTTCTTGCGATGCGACAAACGCTTCGGGGAGTTGCAGATACGCAGTATTTT. Residues: CASSVLAMRQTLRGVADTQYF. The variable domain in full, completed from reference TRBV2 and TRBJ2-3, reads EPEVTQTPSHQVTQMGQEVILRCVPISNHLYFYWYRQILGQKVEFLVSFYNNEISEKSEIFDDQFSVERPDGSNFTLKIRSTKLEDSAMYFCASSVLAMRQTLRGVADTQYFGPGTRLTVL.

V is TRBV27 and J is TRBJ2-3; no clear D. CDR3 length equals 13 residues. Trimming cost V 3 bases and J 1 base, with 5 bases left between them. Germline CDR1 is MNHEY and CDR2 is SMNVEV (reference sequence). The CDR3 nucleotides are TGTGCCAGCAGTTTCTCGGGCACAGATACGCAGTATTTT. Translation: CASSFSGTDTQYF.

The rearrangement uses TRBV5-4 and TRBJ2-3; tentative D call: TRBD1 (6 bases). The V gene's germline CDR1 is SGHNT and CDR2 YYREEE (reference sequence). This CDR3 contains 14 residues. The V end was cut by 0 bases, the J end by 8 bases, with 13 bases between. The CDR3: CASSLGQTQGTQYF. CDR3 DNA: TGTGCCAGCAGCTTGGGCCAAACACAGGGTACGCAGTATTTT.

The V and J genes are TRBV7-9 and TRBJ2-5, with 10 bases that match TRBD1. With 5 bases clipped from V and 5 bases from J, the junction kept 5 bases outside the gene matches. Germline V CDR1 and CDR2: SEHNR, FQNEAQ (reference sequence). The CDR3 spans 14 residues. The DNA for the CDR3 is TGTGCCAGCAGCCCAGGGACAGGGGTGGAGACCCAGTACTTC. Protein sequence: CASSPGTGVETQYF.

The rearrangement uses TRBV19 and TRBJ2-7; D is perhaps TRBD2 (5 bases). From germline, CDR1 is LNHDA and CDR2 SQIVND (reference sequence). There are 13 residues in the CDR3. V was trimmed by 3 bases and J by 4 bases, leaving 10 bases between them. DNA for the CDR3: TGTGCCAGTAGTATCCAGCGGAGTTACGAGCAGTACTTC. Its protein is CASSIQRSYEQYF.

This clone occurred once. This specimen includes other DNA sequences encoding the same CDR3. The chain carries TRBV28 and TRBJ2-2; D is unresolved. The germline V gene encodes CDR1 MDHEN and CDR2 SYDVKM. The CDR3 runs to 13 residues. Trimming removed 3 bases from V and 5 bases from J, with 7 bases in between. CDR3 sequence (DNA): TGTGCCAGCAGTTTTCGGGTGACCGGGGAGCTGTTTTTT. Its translation: CASSFRVTGELFF.

V and J are TRBV28 and TRBJ2-1, with TRBD1 matching over 7 bases. The germline V gene has CDR1 MDHEN and CDR2 SYDVKM. Trimming took 8 bases from V and 0 from J; bases not matched to a gene: 7. CDR3 size: 15 residues. Written as DNA, the CDR3 is TGTGCCAGCTCTCCGGGACAGCTCTCCTACAATGAGCAGTTCTTC. It specifies CASSPGQLSYNEQFF.

This clone was picked up a small number of times. The chain links TRBV10-3 to TRBJ2-7; TRBD2 matches at 8 bases. This CDR3 is 16 amino acids long. J gave up 3 bases and V 5 bases, and 12 bases lay outside the gene matches. Germline V gene lookup returns CDR1 ENHRY and CDR2 SYGVKD. CDR3 sequence: CAISQRESPVGYEQYF. In DNA, the CDR3 is TGTGCCATCAGTCAGCGGGAGTCCCCCGTAGGCTACGAGCAGTACTTC.

The genes are TRBV6-5 and TRBJ2-7, with 13 bases identical to TRBD2. CDR1 and CDR2 from the germline V gene are MNHEY and SVGAGI. The CDR3 contains 15 residues. V shed 5 bases, J shed 3 bases, and the junction held 4 bases outside the gene matches. The CDR3 nucleotides read TGTGCCAGCAGTCGACTAGCGGGAGGCTTCTACGAGCAGTACTTC. Protein: CASSRLAGGFYEQYF.

The J gene is TRBJ2-3, the V gene TRBV2, with no clear D. The CDR3 spans 14 residues. Germline V lookup: CDR1 SNHLY, CDR2 FYNNEI. The germline V and J ends were trimmed by 2 bases and 4 bases, with 10 bases remaining between them. CDR3 amino acids: CASSELGPPDTQYF. The CDR3 bases are TGTGCCAGCAGTGAATTGGGCCCTCCAGATACGCAGTATTTT.

This chain joins TRBV23-1 and TRBJ2-6; D gene uncertain. TRBV23-1 falls under the ORF class, with uncertain function. There are 16 residues in the CDR3. V was clipped by 0 bases and J by 0 bases, with 6 bases between them. Here the CDR3 reads CASSQSNCSGANVLTF. CDR3 nucleotides: TGCGCCAGCAGTCAATCGAACTGCTCTGGGGCCAACGTCCTGACTTTC.

The chain combines TRBV30 with TRBJ1-5; 8 bases are a match to TRBD1. Germline-derived CDR1 and CDR2 are GTSNPN and SVGIG (reference sequence). This CDR3 has 15 amino acids. V shed 2 bases and J 5 bases; nucleotides not matched to a gene: 8. The DNA for the CDR3 is TGTGCCTGGAGTCCAGGACAGGGTTTATATCAGCCCCAGCATTTT. Its translation: CAWSPGQGLYQPQHF.

The chain couples TRBV5-1 to TRBJ1-1, with a possible D match to TRBD1 (5 bases). Per the germline V gene, CDR1 is SGHRS and CDR2 is YFSETQ. The CDR3 sequence is 15 residues long. Trimming left V 0 bases short and J 6 bases short, with 15 bases between. CDR3 in DNA: TGCGCCAGCAGCTTGGGCCGGGCTTTAGGGGCTGAAGCTTTCTTT. It yields the protein CASSLGRALGAEAFF.

V and J are TRBV7-9 and TRBJ2-3; perhaps TRBD2 as D (6 bases). V lost 4 bases to trimming and J lost 1 base, with 12 bases between them. The CDR3 contains 15 residues. Germline values: CDR1 SEHNR, CDR2 FQNEAQ (reference sequence). DNA for the CDR3: TGTGCCAGCAGCTACCTAGCGTCAGGCACAGATACGCAGTATTTT. It specifies CASSYLASGTDTQYF.